This T cell receptor (beta chain) was sequenced in a study of T cell responses to AZD1222 COVID-19 vaccine. The repertoire was sequenced with immunoSEQ multiplex PCR; TCRdb's copy has only in-frame clones and lacks some. This table holds about 150,000 clones, about 82% found once. The study's findings and limits: Donors were chiefly white British, with a greater number of females, and clonal diversity was perhaps underestimated. Compared with day 0, the breadth and depth of the Spike-specific TCR repertoire rose significantly after two doses of AZD1222.

For this clone: Its antigen remains unidentified.

V was pared by 8 bases and J by 3 bases, with 14 bases between. The CDR3 extends over 13 amino acids. Germline CDR1 reads MNHEY; CDR2 reads SVGAGI. The clonotype was recovered from an adult who received the AZD1222 COVID-19 vaccine. This chain connects TRBV6-5 to TRBJ2-7; a possible D gene is TRBD1 (6 bases). The sequenced sample was peripheral blood, obtained 28 days after the second AZD1222 dose. In nucleotides, the CDR3 is TGTGCCAGCGAGACCGGGACAATCTACGAGCAGTACTTC. Translated, it gives CASETGTIYEQYF.